The next 30 T cell receptor beta chains were all read from a single sample in a study of shared clonotypes between healthy human individuals. CD45RO negativity and positive selection for CCR7 defined naive CD8 cells, a population that excluded terminally differentiated effector memory CD45RA+ cells. Assay used: immunoSEQ multiplex PCR; TCRdb lists only in-frame clones, some missing. The data contain under 600,000 clones, 98% of them seen just once; the ten biggest clones take up 0.3%. Sequenced sample: naive CD8+ T cells sorted from blood. The receptors were sampled from a man aged 25-40 years in good health.

The V gene is TRBV27, the J gene TRBJ2-7, with TRBD1 identical over 11 bases. CDR1 and CDR2 (germline): MNHEY, SMNVEV (reference sequence). This CDR3 has 13 amino acids. Trimming removed 10 bases from V and 3 bases from J; junction bases left unmatched: 5. The CDR3, as DNA: TGTGCCACCGCCGGGACAGGGGGCTACGAGCAGTACTTC. Its protein is CATAGTGGYEQYF.

Of note for this clone: Other nucleotide sequences from this sample produce the same CDR3. The gene calls are TRBV29-1 and TRBJ2-7; 7 bases fit TRBD1. The CDR3 consists of 13 residues. From germline, CDR1 is SQVTM and CDR2 ANQGSEA. V was pared by 1 base and J by 2 bases, with 2 bases of the junction left unmatched. This CDR3 is CSVEGDRTYEQYF. CDR3 DNA sequence: TGCAGCGTTGAAGGGGACAGAACCTACGAGCAGTACTTC.

This chain links TRBV19 with TRBJ2-3; no clear D. Looked up from germline, CDR1 is LNHDA and CDR2 is SQIVND (reference sequence). The CDR3 covers 13 residues. V lost 6 bases to trimming and J lost 2 bases, with 9 bases between them. The CDR3 bases are TGTGCCAGTAGCCTAGTCCCCACAGATACGCAGTATTTT. Translation: CASSLVPTDTQYF.

V and J are TRBV4-1 and TRBJ2-6; no firm D call. The germline CDR1 and CDR2 sequences are MGHRA and YSYEKL. Trimming pared 5 bases from V and 4 bases from J, leaving 12 bases between. This CDR3 is built from 15 residues. CDR3 nucleotides: TGCGCCAGCAGCGGTCCCCTCTCCGGGGCCAACGTCCTGACTTTC. Encoded protein: CASSGPLSGANVLTF.

V usage is TRBV7-2 and J usage is TRBJ2-7, with 9 positions matching TRBD2. Germline CDR1 and CDR2: SGHTA and FQGNSA. CDR3 length: 17 amino acids. V lost 5 bases, J lost 3 bases, and 14 bases stayed unmatched. CDR3 DNA: TGTGCCAGCAGCCCACGGGGGACTAGCACCGATTACTACGAGCAGTACTTC. Protein product: CASSPRGTSTDYYEQYF.

This chain links TRBV16 with TRBJ2-7, with D maybe TRBD2 (7 bases). V shed 2 bases and J shed 5 bases, with 25 bases lying between them. The CDR3 runs 18 residues. Germline CDR1 KGHSY, CDR2 FQNENV. CDR3 DNA sequence: TGTGCCAGCAGCCAACCCGGGGGGCAGTCCGACCCCAGTAACGAGCAGTACTTC. Translated: CASSQPGGQSDPSNEQYF.

The gene calls are TRBV28 and TRBJ1-5, with a possible D match to TRBD1 (6 bases). Germline-derived CDR1 and CDR2 are MDHEN and SYDVKM. Trimming left V 7 bases short and J 4 bases short, with 14 bases between. The CDR3 is 14 residues long. CDR3 in amino acids: CASTETGGNQPQHF. The CDR3 bases are TGTGCCAGCACCGAGACAGGCGGAAATCAGCCCCAGCATTTT.

The chain employs TRBV18 and TRBJ2-1; TRBD2 matches at 13 bases. Trimming at V came to 6 bases and at J to 10 bases, leaving 9 bases not matched to a gene. The CDR3 sequence is 15 residues long. In germline, CDR1 is KGHSH, CDR2 LQKENI. The CDR3 DNA reads as TGTGCCAGCTCTTCGACTAGCGGGAGGTCCAGGGAGCAGTTCTTC. Protein product: CASSSTSGRSREQFF.

The chain employs TRBV5-1 and TRBJ1-3; tentative D call: TRBD1 (5 bases). Trimming shortened V by 0 bases and J by 0 bases, and 7 bases separated the two germline ends. The CDR3 runs to 15 residues. Germline V lookup: CDR1 SGHRS, CDR2 YFSETQ. The CDR3 spells CASSLADSSGNTIYF. CDR3 DNA: TGCGCCAGCAGCTTGGCAGACAGCTCTGGAAACACCATATATTTT.

This clone was detected once. V is TRBV11-3 and J is TRBJ2-7, with 7 bases matching TRBD1. CDR1 and CDR2 from the germline V gene are SGHNT and YENEEA. V lost 0 bases to trimming and J lost 6 bases; unmatched junction nucleotides: 2. The CDR3 has 13 residues. Here the CDR3 reads CASSLDPGGEQYF. CDR3 in DNA: TGTGCCAGCAGCTTAGATCCAGGGGGCGAGCAGTACTTC.

V is TRBV2 and J is TRBJ1-2, with a tentative D call TRBD1 (5 bases). The CDR3 spans 14 residues. Trimming left V 6 bases short and J 3 bases short, with 14 bases between. The germline gives CDR1 SNHLY, CDR2 FYNNEI. The CDR3 DNA follows: TGTGCCAGCAGAGACGCCGGGACGTACTATGGCTACACCTTC. The encoded protein is CASRDAGTYYGYTF.

The count of this clone is one. The J gene is TRBJ1-4, the V gene TRBV4-3, with a possible D match to TRBD1 (5 bases). CDR3 length: 16 residues. V was shortened by 0 bases and J by 7 bases, with 15 bases between the two germline ends. Germline lookup yields CDR1 LGHNA and CDR2 YSLEER. CDR3 sequence (DNA): TGCGCCAGCAGCCAAGAAGGGCGAGGAGGGGTTGAAAAACTGTTTTTT. Its translation: CASSQEGRGGVEKLFF.

The chain uses TRBV4-1 and TRBJ2-7, with D tentatively TRBD2 (6 bases). CDR1 is MGHRA, CDR2 YSYEKL, per germline. The CDR3 extends over 13 amino acids. Trimming took 3 bases from V and 5 from J, leaving 11 bases between them. CDR3 sequence reads: CASSQPGLDEQYF. DNA for the CDR3: TGCGCCAGCAGCCAGCCGGGACTCGACGAGCAGTACTTC.

This chain links TRBV7-9 with TRBJ2-1; D tentatively reads TRBD1 or TRBD2 (5 bases each). The CDR3 covers 13 residues. Germline CDR1 and CDR2: SEHNR and FQNEAQ (reference sequence). Deletions cut 7 bases from V and 5 bases from J, with 12 bases between. CDR3 loop: CASIAGTHNEQFF. DNA of the CDR3: TGTGCCAGCATCGCCGGGACCCACAATGAGCAGTTCTTC.

The genes are TRBV7-8 and TRBJ1-1; D remains unclear. This CDR3 spans 16 amino acids. V was trimmed by 3 bases and J by 6 bases, leaving 20 bases between them. Germline CDR1 is SGHVS and CDR2 is FQNEAQ. CDR3 loop: CASSFRPGDMRPEAFF. The CDR3 coding sequence is TGTGCCAGCAGCTTTCGGCCGGGAGATATGAGACCTGAAGCTTTCTTT.

The genes are TRBV11-2 and TRBJ1-2; D gene unclear. Per the germline V gene, CDR1 is SGHAT and CDR2 is FQNNGV. This CDR3 is built from 14 residues. V was pared by 5 bases and J by 2 bases, with 12 bases between. The CDR3 protein is CASSLGAGNYGYTF. DNA for the CDR3: TGTGCCAGCAGCCTCGGTGCAGGCAACTATGGCTACACCTTC.

The chain carries TRBV5-4 and TRBJ2-7, with 7 bases aligning to TRBD2. CDR1 SGHNT and CDR2 YYREEE come from the germline V gene (reference sequence). This CDR3 is built from 14 residues. Unmatched junction bases numbered 3, after V lost 0 bases and J lost 3 bases. The CDR3 nucleotides read TGTGCCAGCAGCTTGGAGGAGCGGGGCTACGAGCAGTACTTC. Translated, it gives CASSLEERGYEQYF.

This chain connects TRBV9 to TRBJ2-3; TRBD2 aligns across 7 bases. Germline V gives CDR1 SGDLS, CDR2 YYNGEE. This CDR3 region has 16 residues. V lost 3 bases to trimming and J lost 0 bases; unmatched junction nucleotides: 7. The DNA of the CDR3 is TGTGCCAGCAGCGAGAAGCGGGGATCTAGCACAGATACGCAGTATTTT. Translating it yields CASSEKRGSSTDTQYF. The full variable domain, rest sourced from reference TRBV9 and TRBJ2-3, is DSGVTQTPKHLITATGQRVTLRCSPRSGDLSVYWYQQSLDQGLQFLIQYYNGEERAKGNILERFSAQQFPDLHSELNLSSLELGDSALYFCASSEKRGSSTDTQYFGPGTRLTVL.

This clone has only one observation. The V and J genes are TRBV18 and TRBJ2-2, with D perhaps assigned TRBD1 or TRBD2 (6 bases each). Germline V gene lookup returns CDR1 KGHSH and CDR2 LQKENI. V was shortened by 3 bases and J by 3 bases, with 11 bases between the two germline ends. The CDR3 has 15 residues. In DNA form, the CDR3 reads TGTGCCAGCTCACCGTCAGGGGAGGACACCGGGGAGCTGTTTTTT. Protein sequence: CASSPSGEDTGELFF. Looking up the rest from reference TRBV18 and TRBJ2-2 gives the full variable domain: NAGVMQNPRHLVRRRGQEARLRCSPMKGHSHVYWYRQLPEEGLKFMVYLQKENIIDESGMPKERFSAEFPKEGPSILRIQQVVRGDSAAYFCASSPSGEDTGELFFGEGSRLTVL.

V usage is TRBV7-8 and J usage is TRBJ1-5; D is unresolved. Germline V gene lookup returns CDR1 SGHVS and CDR2 FQNEAQ. The CDR3 is made up of 13 amino acids. V was trimmed by 7 bases and J by 9 bases, leaving 16 bases between them. This CDR3 reads CASTTGGARPQHF. The CDR3, as DNA: TGTGCCAGCACCACTGGTGGTGCGAGGCCCCAGCATTTT.

Only one count was recorded for this clone. This chain uses TRBV7-9 with TRBJ2-1, with 15 bases aligning to TRBD2. The V gene end was trimmed by 5 bases and the J gene end by 12 bases; junction bases not matched to a gene: 8. Germline CDR1 and CDR2: SEHNR and FQNEAQ (reference sequence). The length of the CDR3 is 15 residues. Written as DNA, the CDR3 is TGTGCCAGCAGCCTTAGAGGACTAGCGGGAGGGGTGCAGTTCTTC. This sequence encodes CASSLRGLAGGVQFF. Drawing the rest from reference TRBV7-9 and TRBJ2-1, the complete variable domain is DTGVSQNPRHKITKRGQNVTFRCDPISEHNRLYWYRQTLGQGPEFLTYFQNEAQLEKSRLLSDRFSAERPKGSFSTLEIQRTEQGDSAMYLCASSLRGLAGGVQFFGPGTRLTVL.

This chain links TRBV7-9 with TRBJ2-1; D unclear. The germline V gene encodes CDR1 SEHNR and CDR2 FQNEAQ (reference sequence). This CDR3 has 14 residues. Trimming stripped 3 bases from V and 8 bases from J, with 14 bases between. The CDR3 sequence: CASSFYSTLDEQFF. The DNA of the CDR3 is TGTGCCAGCAGCTTCTACTCCACCTTGGATGAGCAGTTCTTC.

This rearrangement joins TRBV5-1 to TRBJ2-7; no clear D gene. CDR3 size: 14 residues. Trimming took 4 bases from V and 4 from J, leaving 15 bases between them. Germline V CDR1 and CDR2: SGHRS, YFSETQ. The CDR3 DNA follows: TGCGCCAGCAGCACGGTTGGGTTGGAATACGAGCAGTACTTC. Protein: CASSTVGLEYEQYF.

V gene TRBV7-9 combines with J gene TRBJ1-1; tentative D call: TRBD1 (6 bases). Looked up from germline, CDR1 is SEHNR and CDR2 is FQNEAQ (reference sequence). Trimming shortened V by 2 bases and J by 5 bases, and 15 bases separated the two germline ends. The CDR3 runs 15 residues. The CDR3 region is CASSLLETRGTEAFF. DNA of the CDR3: TGTGCCAGCAGCTTATTGGAAACAAGGGGGACTGAAGCTTTCTTT.

This chain joins TRBV18 and TRBJ2-3; a possible D gene is TRBD2 (5 bases). The CDR3 has 16 residues. Per the germline V gene, CDR1 is KGHSH and CDR2 is LQKENI. Trimming took 3 bases from V and 3 from J, leaving 16 bases between them. The CDR3, as DNA: TGTGCCAGCTCACCCACAGCGGTCCTCGGAACAGATACGCAGTATTTT. Translating gives CASSPTAVLGTDTQYF.

V and J are TRBV29-1 and TRBJ2-7; D uncertain. The germline V gene encodes CDR1 SQVTM and CDR2 ANQGSEA. CDR3 length equals 12 residues. Trimming took off 6 bases at V and 3 bases at J, with 12 bases between the two ends. This CDR3 reads CSVYDGVYEQYF. The CDR3 coding sequence is TGCAGCGTGTATGACGGCGTCTACGAGCAGTACTTC.

This chain joins TRBV7-9 and TRBJ2-7; no clear D. The V end lost 6 bases, the J end lost 6 bases, and 15 bases lay between the germline ends. Germline CDR1 SEHNR, CDR2 FQNEAQ (reference sequence). The CDR3 loop spans 13 amino acids. The CDR3 loop reads CASRLERSGEQYF. CDR3 DNA: TGTGCCAGCAGGCTGGAGCGCTCTGGCGAGCAGTACTTC.

V and J are TRBV27 and TRBJ2-1, with TRBD2 matching 11 bases. The CDR3 consists of 15 residues. The germline V gene encodes CDR1 MNHEY and CDR2 SMNVEV (reference sequence). J was trimmed by 9 bases and V by 3 bases; bases with no gene match: 7. The CDR3 coding sequence is TGTGCCAGCAGTTTTGAACTAGCGGGAGCGGTTGAGCAGTTCTTC. As protein: CASSFELAGAVEQFF.

The chain has TRBV10-3 and TRBJ2-7; TRBD1 matches 8 bases. The CDR3 runs 14 residues. Germline CDR1 reads ENHRY; CDR2 reads SYGVKD. The CDR3 nucleotides are TGTGCCATCAGTGAGTCGGGTTCTGGGGACAGGTCTCTCGTC. Its translation is CAISESGSGDRSLV.

The genes are TRBV30 and TRBJ2-7; 9 bases align to TRBD2. Germline lookup yields CDR1 GTSNPN and CDR2 SVGIG (reference sequence). V trimming: 1 base; J trimming: 4 bases; junction bases outside the gene matches: 14. The CDR3 has 17 residues. The CDR3 sequence: CAWSDGSPGLARYEQYF. DNA for the CDR3: TGTGCCTGGAGTGATGGGTCACCGGGACTAGCTCGGTACGAGCAGTACTTC. The entire variable domain, with the rest obtained from reference TRBV30 and TRBJ2-7, is as follows: SQTIHQWPATLVQPVGSPLSLECTVEGTSNPNLYWYRQAAGRGLQLLFYSVGIGQISSEVPQNLSASRPQDRQFILSSKKLLLSDSGFYLCAWSDGSPGLARYEQYFGPGTRLTVT.